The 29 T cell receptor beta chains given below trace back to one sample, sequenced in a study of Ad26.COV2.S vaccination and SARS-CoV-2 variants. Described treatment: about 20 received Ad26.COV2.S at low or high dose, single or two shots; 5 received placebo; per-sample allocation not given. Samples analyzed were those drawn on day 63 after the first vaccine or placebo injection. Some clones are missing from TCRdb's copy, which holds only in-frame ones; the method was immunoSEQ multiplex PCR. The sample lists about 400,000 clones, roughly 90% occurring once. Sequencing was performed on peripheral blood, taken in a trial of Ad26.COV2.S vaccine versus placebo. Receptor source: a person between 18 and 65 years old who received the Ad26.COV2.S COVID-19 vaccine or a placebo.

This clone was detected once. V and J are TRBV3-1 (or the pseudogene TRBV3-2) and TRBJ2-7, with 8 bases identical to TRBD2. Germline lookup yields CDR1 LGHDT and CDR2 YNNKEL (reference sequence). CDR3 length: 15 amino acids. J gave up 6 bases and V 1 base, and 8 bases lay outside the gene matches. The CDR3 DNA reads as TGTGCCAGCAGCCAAGGGCAGGGGAGCGGGGGCGAGCAGTACTTC. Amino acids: CASSQGQGSGGEQYF.

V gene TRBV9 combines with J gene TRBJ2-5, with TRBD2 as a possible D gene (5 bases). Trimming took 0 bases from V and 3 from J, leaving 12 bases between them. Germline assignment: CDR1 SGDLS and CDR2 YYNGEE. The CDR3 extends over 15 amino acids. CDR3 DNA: TGTGCCAGCAGCGTAGGGAGCGGAACTGAAGAGACCCAGTACTTC. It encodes CASSVGSGTEETQYF.

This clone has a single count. The CDR3 sequence is CASSLGAIGETQYF. The CDR3 DNA follows: TGTGCCAGCAGCTTGGGAGCGATAGGAGAGACCCAGTACTTC. The V and J genes are TRBV5-4 and TRBJ2-5; D is unresolved. V lost 0 bases and J 4 bases, leaving 10 bases between the germline ends. Germline assignment: CDR1 SGHNT and CDR2 YYREEE (reference sequence). The CDR3 spans 14 residues.

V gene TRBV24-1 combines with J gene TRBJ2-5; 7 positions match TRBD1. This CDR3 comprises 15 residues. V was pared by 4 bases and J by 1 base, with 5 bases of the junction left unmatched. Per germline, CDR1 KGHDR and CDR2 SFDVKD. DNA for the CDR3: TGTGCCACCAGTGACGTCGGGACAGCCCAAGAGACCCAGTACTTC. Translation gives CATSDVGTAQETQYF.

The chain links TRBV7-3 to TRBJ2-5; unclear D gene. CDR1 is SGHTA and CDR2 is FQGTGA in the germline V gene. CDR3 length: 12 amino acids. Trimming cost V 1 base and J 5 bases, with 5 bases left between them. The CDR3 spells CASSLNGETQYF. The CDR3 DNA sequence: TGTGCCAGCAGCTTAAATGGGGAGACCCAGTACTTC.

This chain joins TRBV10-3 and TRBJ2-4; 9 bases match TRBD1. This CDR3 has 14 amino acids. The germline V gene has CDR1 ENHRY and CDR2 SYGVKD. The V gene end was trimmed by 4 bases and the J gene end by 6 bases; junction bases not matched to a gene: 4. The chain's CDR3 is CAISVGQGSNIQYF. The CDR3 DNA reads TGTGCCATCAGTGTGGGACAGGGATCAAACATTCAGTACTTC.

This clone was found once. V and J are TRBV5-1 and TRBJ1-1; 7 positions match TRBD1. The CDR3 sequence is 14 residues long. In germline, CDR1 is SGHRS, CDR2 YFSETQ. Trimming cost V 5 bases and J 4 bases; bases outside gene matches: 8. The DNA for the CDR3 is TGCGCCAGCAGAGTAGAGGGGGCGGCCACTGAAGCTTTCTTT. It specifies CASRVEGAATEAFF.

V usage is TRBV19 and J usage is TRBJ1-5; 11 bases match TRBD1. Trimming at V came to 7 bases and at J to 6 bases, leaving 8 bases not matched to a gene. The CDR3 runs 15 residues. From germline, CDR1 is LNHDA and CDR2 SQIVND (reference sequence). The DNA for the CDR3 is TGTGCCAGTAATAGGGGACAGGGGGAAAGTCAGCCCCAGCATTTT. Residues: CASNRGQGESQPQHF.

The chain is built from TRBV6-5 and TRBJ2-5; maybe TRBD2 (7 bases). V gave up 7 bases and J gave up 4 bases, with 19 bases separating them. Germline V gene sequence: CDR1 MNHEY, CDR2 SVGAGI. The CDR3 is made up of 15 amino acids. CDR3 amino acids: CASTRRGGRGETQYF. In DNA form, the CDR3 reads TGTGCCAGCACCCGAAGGGGGGGACGCGGAGAGACCCAGTACTTC.

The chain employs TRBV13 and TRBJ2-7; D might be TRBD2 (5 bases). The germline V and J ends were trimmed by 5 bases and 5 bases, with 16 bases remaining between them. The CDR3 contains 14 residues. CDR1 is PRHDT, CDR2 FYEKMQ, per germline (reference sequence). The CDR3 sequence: CASSLSRTGNEQYF. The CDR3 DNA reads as TGTGCCAGCAGCCTTTCCCGGACGGGAAACGAGCAGTACTTC.

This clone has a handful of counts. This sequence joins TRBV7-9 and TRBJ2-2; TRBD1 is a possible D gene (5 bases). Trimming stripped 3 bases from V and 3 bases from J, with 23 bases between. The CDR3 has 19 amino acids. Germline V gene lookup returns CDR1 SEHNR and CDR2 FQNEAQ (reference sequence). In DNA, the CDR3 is TGTGCCAGCAGCTTTTTTGTTCGCGTGGGGCAGGGATACACCGGGGAGCTGTTTTTT. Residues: CASSFFVRVGQGYTGELFF.

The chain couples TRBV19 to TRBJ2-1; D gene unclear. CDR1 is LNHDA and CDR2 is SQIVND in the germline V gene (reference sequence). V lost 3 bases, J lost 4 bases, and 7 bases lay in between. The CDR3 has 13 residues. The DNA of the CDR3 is TGTGCCAGTAGTATTGGGAAGTACAATGAGCAGTTCTTC. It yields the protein CASSIGKYNEQFF. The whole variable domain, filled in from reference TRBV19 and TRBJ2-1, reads DGGITQSPKYLFRKEGQNVTLSCEQNLNHDAMYWYRQDPGQGLRLIYYSQIVNDFQKGDIAEGYSVSREKKESFPLTVTSAQKNPTAFYLCASSIGKYNEQFFGPGTRLTVL.

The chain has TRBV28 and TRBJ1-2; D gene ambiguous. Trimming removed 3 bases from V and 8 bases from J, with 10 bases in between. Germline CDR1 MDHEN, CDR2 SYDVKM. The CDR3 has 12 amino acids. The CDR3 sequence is CASSFGRRGYTF. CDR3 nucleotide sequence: TGTGCCAGCAGTTTCGGCCGGAGGGGCTACACCTTC.

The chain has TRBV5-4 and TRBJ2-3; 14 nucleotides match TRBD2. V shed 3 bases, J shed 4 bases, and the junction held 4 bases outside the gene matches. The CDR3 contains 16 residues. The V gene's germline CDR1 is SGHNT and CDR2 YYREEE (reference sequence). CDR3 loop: CASSWRLAGGPDTQYF. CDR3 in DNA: TGTGCCAGCAGCTGGAGACTAGCGGGAGGGCCAGATACGCAGTATTTT.

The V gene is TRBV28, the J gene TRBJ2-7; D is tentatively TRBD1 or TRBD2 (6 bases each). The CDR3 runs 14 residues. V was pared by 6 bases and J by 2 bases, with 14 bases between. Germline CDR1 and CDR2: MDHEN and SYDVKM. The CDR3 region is CASSRGGGTYEQYF. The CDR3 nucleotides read TGTGCCAGCAGCAGAGGGGGAGGTACCTACGAGCAGTACTTC. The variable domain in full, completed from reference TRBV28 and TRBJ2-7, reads DVKVTQSSRYLVKRTGEKVFLECVQDMDHENMFWYRQDPGLGLRLIYFSYDVKMKEKGDIPEGYSVSREKKERFSLILESASTNQTSMYLCASSRGGGTYEQYFGPGTRLTVT.

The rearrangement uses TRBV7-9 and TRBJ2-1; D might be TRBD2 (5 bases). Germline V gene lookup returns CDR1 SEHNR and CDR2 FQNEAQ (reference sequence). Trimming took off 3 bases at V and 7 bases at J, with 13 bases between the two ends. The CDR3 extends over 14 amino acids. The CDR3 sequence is CASSLDSPRNEQFF. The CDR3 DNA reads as TGTGCCAGCAGCTTGGACTCCCCAAGAAATGAGCAGTTCTTC.

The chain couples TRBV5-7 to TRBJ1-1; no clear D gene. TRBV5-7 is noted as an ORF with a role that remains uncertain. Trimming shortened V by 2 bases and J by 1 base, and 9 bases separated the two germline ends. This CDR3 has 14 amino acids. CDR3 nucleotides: TGTGCCAGCAGCTTCAGGCCCTGGAACACTGAAGCTTTCTTT. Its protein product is CASSFRPWNTEAFF.

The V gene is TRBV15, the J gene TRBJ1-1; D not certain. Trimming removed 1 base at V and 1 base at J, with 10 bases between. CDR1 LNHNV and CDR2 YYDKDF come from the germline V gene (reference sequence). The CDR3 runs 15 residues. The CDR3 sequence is CATSRVVVPNTEAFF. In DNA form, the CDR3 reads TGTGCCACCAGCAGAGTGGTGGTCCCGAACACTGAAGCTTTCTTT.

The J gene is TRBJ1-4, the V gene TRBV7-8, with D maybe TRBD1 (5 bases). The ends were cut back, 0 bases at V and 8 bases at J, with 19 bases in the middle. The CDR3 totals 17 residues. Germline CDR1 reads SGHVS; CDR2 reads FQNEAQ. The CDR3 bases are TGTGCCAGCAGCTTAGCTTGGCAGGGCCGATCTTGGGAAAAACTGTTTTTT. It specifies CASSLAWQGRSWEKLFF.

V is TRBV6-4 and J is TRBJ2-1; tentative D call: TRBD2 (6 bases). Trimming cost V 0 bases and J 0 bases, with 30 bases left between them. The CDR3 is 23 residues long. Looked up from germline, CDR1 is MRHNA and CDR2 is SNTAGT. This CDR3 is CASSDSTPQSGGVGSSSYNEQFF. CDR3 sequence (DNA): TGTGCCAGCAGTGACTCAACTCCACAAAGCGGAGGGGTGGGATCTAGCTCCTACAATGAGCAGTTCTTC.

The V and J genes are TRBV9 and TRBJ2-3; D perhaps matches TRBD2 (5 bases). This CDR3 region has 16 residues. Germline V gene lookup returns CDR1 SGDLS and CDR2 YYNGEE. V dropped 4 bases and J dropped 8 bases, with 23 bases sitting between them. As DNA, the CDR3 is TGTGCCAGCAGCCCGGAGGTAGGCGGACCGCGAGGTACGCAGTATTTT. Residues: CASSPEVGGPRGTQYF.

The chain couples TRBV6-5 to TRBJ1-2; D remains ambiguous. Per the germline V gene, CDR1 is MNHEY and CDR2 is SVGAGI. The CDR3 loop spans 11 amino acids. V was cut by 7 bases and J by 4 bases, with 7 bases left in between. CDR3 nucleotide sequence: TGTGCCAGCACCGACGTCTATGGCTACACCTTC. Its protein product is CASTDVYGYTF.

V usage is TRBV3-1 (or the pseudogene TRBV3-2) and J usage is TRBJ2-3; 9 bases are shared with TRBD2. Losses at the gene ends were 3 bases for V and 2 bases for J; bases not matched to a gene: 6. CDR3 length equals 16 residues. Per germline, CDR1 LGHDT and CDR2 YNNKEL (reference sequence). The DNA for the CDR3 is TGTGCCAGCAGCCAGCGGGAGGGCCGGGTCACAGATACGCAGTATTTT. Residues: CASSQREGRVTDTQYF.

The CDR3 reads CASSRNRDGYTF. Written as DNA, the CDR3 is TGTGCCAGCAGCAGAAACAGGGATGGCTACACCTTC. V gene TRBV27 combines with J gene TRBJ1-2, with D perhaps matching TRBD1 (6 bases). This CDR3 region has 12 residues. V lost 6 bases to trimming and J lost 6 bases, with 11 bases between them. Germline V gene data show CDR1 as MNHEY and CDR2 as SMNVEV (reference sequence).

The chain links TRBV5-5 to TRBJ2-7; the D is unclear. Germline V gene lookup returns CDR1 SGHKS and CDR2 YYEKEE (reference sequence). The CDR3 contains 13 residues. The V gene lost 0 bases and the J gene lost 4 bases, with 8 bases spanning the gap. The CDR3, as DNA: TGTGCCAGCAGCTTGGACGACCTATACGAGCAGTACTTC. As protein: CASSLDDLYEQYF.

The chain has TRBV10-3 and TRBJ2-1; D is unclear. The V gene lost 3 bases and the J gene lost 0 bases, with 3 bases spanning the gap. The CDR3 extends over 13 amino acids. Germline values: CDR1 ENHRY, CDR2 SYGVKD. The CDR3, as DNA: TGTGCCATCAGTGATGGCTCCTACAATGAGCAGTTCTTC. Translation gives CAISDGSYNEQFF.

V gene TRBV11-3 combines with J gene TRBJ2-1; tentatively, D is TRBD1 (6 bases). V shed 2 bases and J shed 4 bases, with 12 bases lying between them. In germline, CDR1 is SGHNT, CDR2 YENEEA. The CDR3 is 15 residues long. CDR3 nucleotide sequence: TGTGCCAGCAGCTTAACCAGGGGTGGGTACAATGAGCAGTTCTTC. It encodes CASSLTRGGYNEQFF.

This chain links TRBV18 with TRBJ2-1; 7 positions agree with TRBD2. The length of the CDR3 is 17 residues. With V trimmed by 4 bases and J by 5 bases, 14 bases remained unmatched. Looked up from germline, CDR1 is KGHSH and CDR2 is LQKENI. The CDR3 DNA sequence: TGTGCCAGCTCACTCCCACGTGGGGCGGGAGACCACAATGAGCAGTTCTTC. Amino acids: CASSLPRGAGDHNEQFF.

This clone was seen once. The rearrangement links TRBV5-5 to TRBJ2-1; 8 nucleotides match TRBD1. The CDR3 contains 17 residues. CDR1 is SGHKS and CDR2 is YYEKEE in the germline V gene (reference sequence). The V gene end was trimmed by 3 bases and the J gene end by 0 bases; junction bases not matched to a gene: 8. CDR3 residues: CASSSGAGTGSYNEQFF. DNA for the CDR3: TGTGCCAGCAGCTCCGGGGCCGGGACAGGCTCCTACAATGAGCAGTTCTTC.